The 17 T cell receptor beta chains below come from one sample, sequenced in a study of shared clonotypes between healthy human individuals. Profiled with immunoSEQ multiplex PCR; TCRdb holds only in-frame clones, not every one. The table records some 1.4 million clones, around 97% of them present only once. Material for sequencing was naive CD4+ T cells sorted from blood. The subset is: CD45RA+ positively selected. Receptors were obtained from a man aged 25-40 years in good health.

The V call is TRBV2, the J call TRBJ2-1; D may match TRBD1 or TRBD2 (5 bases each). V lost 5 bases, J lost 10 bases, and 9 bases lay in between. The CDR3 is 11 amino acids. Germline V CDR1 and CDR2: SNHLY, FYNNEI. This CDR3 reads CASSTGPEQFF. CDR3 nucleotides: TGTGCCAGCAGTACGGGACCGGAGCAGTTCTTC.

Of note for this clone: Other DNA variants within this sample encode the same CDR3. The chain couples TRBV27 to TRBJ1-5; 7 positions agree with TRBD1. With 6 bases clipped from V and 2 bases from J, the junction kept 1 base outside the gene matches. Germline values: CDR1 MNHEY, CDR2 SMNVEV (reference sequence). The CDR3 contains 13 residues. CDR3 sequence reads: CASRTGGNQPQHF. CDR3 DNA: TGTGCCAGCAGAACAGGGGGCAATCAGCCCCAGCATTTT.

Note on this clone: Other nucleotide sequences in the sample specify the same CDR3. The genes are TRBV5-1 and TRBJ2-2; D is unresolved. V lost 0 bases and J 6 bases, leaving 6 bases between the germline ends. This CDR3 has 13 residues. Germline values: CDR1 SGHRS, CDR2 YFSETQ. CDR3 in DNA: TGCGCCAGCAGCTTGGACCCCTCCGGGGAGCTGTTTTTT. Protein: CASSLDPSGELFF. Full variable domain (remainder filled in from reference TRBV5-1 and TRBJ2-2): KAGVTQTPRYLIKTRGQQVTLSCSPISGHRSVSWYQQTPGQGLQFLFEYFSETQRNKGNFPGRFSGRQFSNSRSEMNVSTLELGDSALYLCASSLDPSGELFFGEGSRLTVL.

The J gene is TRBJ1-2, the V gene TRBV10-3; no clear D gene. Trimming stripped 2 bases from V and 7 bases from J, with 8 bases between. Germline V gene sequence: CDR1 ENHRY, CDR2 SYGVKD. This CDR3 is 12 amino acids long. The CDR3 DNA sequence: TGTGCCATCAGTGAGGGAGTAGTTGGCTACACCTTC. Amino acid sequence: CAISEGVVGYTF.

The rearrangement uses TRBV10-3 and TRBJ1-4; D is perhaps TRBD1 (5 bases). Germline V gives CDR1 ENHRY, CDR2 SYGVKD. V lost 5 bases and J lost 8, with 18 bases in between. The CDR3 runs 15 residues. The CDR3: CAISMGDSGREKLFF. In DNA form, the CDR3 reads TGTGCCATCAGTATGGGAGACTCAGGGAGGGAAAAACTGTTTTTT.

Here the CDR3 DNA reads TGCAGCGTTGGGCAGAACGGGGAAAAACTGTTTTTT. Its translation is CSVGQNGEKLFF. The chain joins TRBV29-1 to TRBJ1-4; the D is unclear. Germline V gives CDR1 SQVTM, CDR2 ANQGSEA. This CDR3 has 12 residues. V was trimmed by 4 bases and J by 8 bases, leaving 11 bases between them.

The V call is TRBV2, the J call TRBJ2-7; 11 bases agree with TRBD1. The germline CDR1 and CDR2 sequences are SNHLY and FYNNEI. The V gene end was trimmed by 4 bases and the J gene end by 6 bases; junction bases not matched to a gene: 8. The CDR3 length is 15 residues. The DNA of the CDR3 is TGTGCCAGCAGTGTGGGACAGGGGGGGTCCAGCGAGCAGTACTTC. This encodes CASSVGQGGSSEQYF.

The chain is built from TRBV19 and TRBJ2-3; D is ambiguous. Between the trimmed V and J ends, which lost 10 bases and 2 bases, there was a span of 16 bases. Germline values: CDR1 LNHDA, CDR2 SQIVND (reference sequence). CDR3 size: 14 residues. This CDR3 reads CAKRVEATTDTQYF. CDR3 sequence (DNA): TGTGCCAAAAGGGTAGAGGCTACCACAGATACGCAGTATTTT.

This sequence joins TRBV6-5 and TRBJ1-5, with a tentative D call TRBD1 (5 bases). From germline, CDR1 is MNHEY and CDR2 SVGAGI. This CDR3 has 13 amino acids. Trimming removed 6 bases from V and 6 bases from J, with 12 bases in between. CDR3 loop: CASSYRKGQPQHF. The CDR3 DNA reads as TGTGCCAGCAGCTACAGGAAGGGTCAGCCCCAGCATTTT.

V gene TRBV5-4 combines with J gene TRBJ2-1; 11 bases fit TRBD2. Germline V gene lookup returns CDR1 SGHNT and CDR2 YYREEE (reference sequence). The CDR3 consists of 16 residues. V shed 3 bases and J 2 bases; nucleotides not matched to a gene: 4. The CDR3 region is CASSSRLAGTYNEQFF. CDR3 DNA: TGTGCCAGCAGCTCTAGACTAGCGGGAACCTACAATGAGCAGTTCTTC.

The chain couples TRBV19 to TRBJ2-6; D remains unclear. CDR1 and CDR2 from the germline V gene are LNHDA and SQIVND (reference sequence). CDR3 length: 16 amino acids. Trimming pared 1 base from V and 0 bases from J, leaving 7 bases between. The CDR3 region is CASSIATSSGANVLTF. CDR3 DNA sequence: TGTGCCAGTAGTATAGCCACCAGCTCTGGGGCCAACGTCCTGACTTTC.

This chain joins TRBV6-6 and TRBJ1-5; no firm D call. Trimming shortened V by 7 bases and J by 0 bases, and 7 bases separated the two germline ends. The CDR3 runs to 13 residues. Germline V gene lookup returns CDR1 MNHNY and CDR2 SVGAGI (reference sequence). The CDR3 spells CASTAFSNQPQHF. The CDR3 coding sequence is TGTGCCAGCACCGCTTTTAGCAATCAGCCCCAGCATTTT.

V and J are TRBV15 and TRBJ2-1, with 7 bases identical to TRBD2. V was pared by 2 bases and J by 1 base, with 8 bases of the junction left unmatched. Germline V gives CDR1 LNHNV, CDR2 YYDKDF (reference sequence). The CDR3 is 17 amino acids. The CDR3 loop reads CATSRQLTGGSYNEQFF. CDR3 DNA sequence: TGTGCCACCAGCAGACAACTGACCGGGGGGTCCTACAATGAGCAGTTCTTC.

This CDR3 reads CASSAGQGLETQYF. In nucleotides, the CDR3 is TGTGCCAGCAGCGCGGGACAGGGACTGGAGACCCAGTACTTC. V usage is TRBV5-4 and J usage is TRBJ2-5; TRBD1 agrees at 9 bases. Germline loops: CDR1 SGHNT, CDR2 YYREEE (reference sequence). J lost 5 bases, V lost 4 bases, and 6 bases had no gene match. The CDR3 extends over 14 amino acids.

A note on this clone: The identical CDR3 is also encoded by other nucleotide sequences in the sample. This chain joins TRBV29-1 and TRBJ1-1; no reliable D call. There are 13 residues in the CDR3. CDR1 and CDR2 (germline): SQVTM, ANQGSEA. Trimming shortened V by 2 bases and J by 0 bases, and 7 bases separated the two germline ends. The CDR3 region has the DNA TGCAGCGTTGAAAACAGATTGAACACTGAAGCTTTCTTT. It codes for CSVENRLNTEAFF.

This sequence joins TRBV7-2 and TRBJ2-1, with 8 bases identical to TRBD1. There are 16 residues in the CDR3. J was trimmed by 3 bases and V by 2 bases; bases with no gene match: 6. From germline, CDR1 is SGHTA and CDR2 FQGNSA. CDR3 sequence reads: CASSLYRDRFYNEQFF. The CDR3 DNA is TGTGCCAGCAGCTTATATCGGGACAGGTTCTACAATGAGCAGTTCTTC.

The genes are TRBV5-1 and TRBJ2-2, with 9 bases fitting TRBD2. Trimming at V came to 3 bases and at J to 4 bases, leaving 16 bases not matched to a gene. Germline values: CDR1 SGHRS, CDR2 YFSETQ. The CDR3 has 19 amino acids. Here the CDR3 reads CASSSAKRLAENLTGELFF. The CDR3 bases are TGCGCCAGCAGCTCAGCGAAGAGACTAGCGGAAAATCTCACCGGGGAGCTGTTTTTT.